This T cell receptor beta chain was sequenced for a study of cytomegalovirus exposure and HLA in healthy donors. The PCR used 60 Vbeta and 13 Jbeta primers. Assay used: immunoSEQ multiplex PCR; TCRdb lists only in-frame clones, some missing. The table has approximately 100,000 clones, around 76% seen once. Trimming took 7 bases from V and 1 from J; bases not matched to a gene: 7. The CDR3 is 16 residues long. CDR1 is LNHDA and CDR2 is SQIVND in the germline V gene (reference sequence). Sequencing was carried out using PBMCs. The chain links TRBV19 to TRBJ2-2; 9 nucleotides align to TRBD1. This TCR came from a woman between 40 and 55 years old in good health and CMV-seropositive. The CDR3, as DNA: TGTGCCAGTAACCCGGGACAGGGTTTGAACACCGGGGAGCTGTTTTTT. Its protein is CASNPGQGLNTGELFF. The variable domain in full, with the rest retrieved from reference TRBV19 and TRBJ2-2, is DGGITQSPKYLFRKEGQNVTLSCEQNLNHDAMYWYRQDPGQGLRLIYYSQIVNDFQKGDIAEGYSVSREKKESFPLTVTSAQKNPTAFYLCASNPGQGLNTGELFFGEGSRLTVL.